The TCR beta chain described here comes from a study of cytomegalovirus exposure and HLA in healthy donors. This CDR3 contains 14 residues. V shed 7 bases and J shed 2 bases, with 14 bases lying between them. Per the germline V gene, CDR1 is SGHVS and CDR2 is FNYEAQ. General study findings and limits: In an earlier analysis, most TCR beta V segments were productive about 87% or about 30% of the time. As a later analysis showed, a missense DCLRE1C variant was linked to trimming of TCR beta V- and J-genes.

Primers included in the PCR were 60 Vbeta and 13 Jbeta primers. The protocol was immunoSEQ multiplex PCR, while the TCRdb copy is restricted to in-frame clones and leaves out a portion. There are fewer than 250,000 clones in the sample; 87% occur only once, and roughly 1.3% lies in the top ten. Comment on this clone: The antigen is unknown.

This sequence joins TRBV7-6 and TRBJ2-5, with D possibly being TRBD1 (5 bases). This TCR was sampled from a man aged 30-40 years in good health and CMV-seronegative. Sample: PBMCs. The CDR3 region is CASMWGAVQETQYF. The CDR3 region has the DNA TGTGCCAGCATGTGGGGCGCGGTACAAGAGACCCAGTACTTC.